What follows is one T cell receptor (beta chain) and its context. These data belong to a study of blood T cell repertoires in COVID-19. Across the study: The United States, Italy and Spain provided the acute and convalescent COVID-19 samples.

With V trimmed by 0 bases and J by 3 bases, 4 bases remained unmatched. CDR3 length equals 15 residues. Looked up from germline, CDR1 is SGHTS and CDR2 is YDEGEE. The Seattle patients joined while their infection was active and were tracked longitudinally afterward. Authors' processing steps: The authors estimated nucleated cell counts from reference gene primer amplification. Sequencing was performed with immunoSEQ multiplex PCR; in TCRdb, only in-frame clones are kept and a portion is missing. That table supplies the V and J calls and clone size; D and trimming were determined from the DNA. Seen here are some 450,000 clones, more than 70% observed once, and the top ten hold around 12%.

The gene calls are TRBV5-8 and TRBJ2-7, with 9 bases lining up with TRBD2. This sequence was found in a woman between 45 and 65 years old with COVID-19, enrolled during active disease. The sequenced material came from peripheral blood. CDR3 amino acids: CASSLEGLANYEQYF. The CDR3 DNA sequence: TGTGCCAGCAGCTTGGAGGGACTAGCAAACTACGAGCAGTACTTC.